Listed below are T cell receptor beta chains from one sample, sequenced in a study of T-cell memory formation after mild COVID-19. TCRdb passed the 5' RACE reads through MiXCR, listing each CDR3 protein once. Of hundreds of thousands of distinct CDR3 sequences listed, around a sixth are singletons. The material sequenced was PBMCs or a T cell subset sorted from them (not recorded which). The origin of the receptors is a man aged 18 to 30 who had mild COVID-19 (a few samples of this study predate the infection). Cell type and time point are not known. Each CDR3 is given with its conserved first and last residue. The D gene is left open where the match is weak. The listing skips clone size in some rows; elsewhere it reads once, few, many or a size class.

J,size,V,length,D,CDR3,DNA
TRBJ2-1,few,TRBV20-1,12,.,CSAPRGAGEQFF,TGCAGTGCTCCAAGGGGGGCGGGTGAGCAGTTCTTC
TRBJ2-1,.,TRBV20-1,13,TRBD1,CSAGTGRGNEQFF,TGCAGTGCCGGGACAGGGAGGGGCAATGAGCAGTTCTTC
TRBJ1-6,.,TRBV5-6,15,TRBD1,CASSLGWTGISPLHF,TGTGCCAGCAGCTTGGGGTGGACAGGCATTTCACCCCTCCACTTT
TRBJ2-1,many,TRBV5-1,13,TRBD2,CASSGGGFGEQFF,TGCGCCAGCAGCGGCGGGGGGTTCGGCGAGCAGTTCTTC
TRBJ2-5,many,TRBV7-8,13,.,CASSLGYQETQYF,TGTGCCAGCAGTTTAGGCTACCAAGAGACCCAGTACTTC
TRBJ2-1,few,TRBV7-2,17,TRBD2,CASSAPGTSGGRGEQFF,TGTGCCAGCAGCGCACCCGGGACTAGCGGGGGGCGAGGTGAGCAGTTCTTC
TRBJ2-2,few,TRBV5-1,17,TRBD2,CASSLGLAGSNTGELFF,TGCGCCAGCAGCTTGGGACTAGCGGGTTCTAACACCGGGGAGCTGTTTTTT
TRBJ1-2,few,TRBV7-9,15,.,CASSLGDQTYGGYTF,TGTGCCAGCAGCTTAGGTGACCAAACTTACGGTGGCTACACCTTC
TRBJ2-3,many,TRBV12-3/TRBV12-4,13,.,CASSRGQRVPPYF,TGTGCCAGCAGTCGCGGACAGCGCGTCCCGCCGTATTTT
TRBJ1-4,.,TRBV4-3,14,.,CASSQDRSDVKLFF,TGCGCCAGCAGCCAAGATCGATCCGACGTTAAACTGTTTTTT
TRBJ2-3,few,TRBV10-2,17,TRBD2,CASSGAGGPFVPDTQYF,TGCGCCAGCAGTGGGGCGGGGGGGCCCTTTGTCCCAGATACGCAGTATTTT
TRBJ1-5,.,TRBV20-1,16,TRBD1,CSARDPGTGGNQPQHF,TGCAGTGCTAGAGACCCCGGGACAGGGGGCAATCAGCCCCAGCATTTT
TRBJ2-3,.,TRBV7-2,16,TRBD2,CASSLVTGGSTDTQYF,TGTGCCAGCAGCTTAGTTACCGGGGGGAGCACAGATACGCAGTATTTT
TRBJ2-3,.,TRBV7-6,13,.,CDSSPLPEDTQYF,TGTGACAGCAGCCCGCTGCCAGAAGATACGCAGTATTTT
TRBJ1-2,.,TRBV12-3/TRBV12-4,14,.,CASSRGDSSYGYTF,TGTGCCAGCAGTCGAGGCGACAGTAGCTATGGCTACACCTTC
TRBJ2-1,few,TRBV20-1,15,TRBD2,CSARDRSGGYNEQFF,TGCAGTGCTAGAGATCGTAGCGGGGGTTACAATGAGCAGTTCTTC
TRBJ2-3,.,TRBV5-1,14,.,CASSSQGNADTQYF,TGCGCCAGCAGCTCCCAGGGAAACGCAGATACGCAGTATTTT
TRBJ1-6,.,TRBV12-3/TRBV12-4,14,.,CASTGAGDPFTLHF,TGTGCCAGCACCGGGGCGGGAGACCCTTTCACCCTCCACTTT
TRBJ2-5,few,TRBV5-1,16,TRBD1,CASSFQLTGGQETQYF,TGCGCCAGCAGCTTCCAACTGACAGGGGGCCAAGAGACCCAGTACTTC
TRBJ2-5,many,TRBV29-1,14,TRBD2,CSVEALSSGLGQYF,TGCAGCGTTGAAGCGTTGTCTAGCGGGCTGGGCCAGTACTTC
TRBJ2-5,.,TRBV18,15,TRBD1,CASSPRPTGSETQYF,TGTGCCAGCTCACCACGCCCGACAGGGTCCGAGACCCAGTACTTC
TRBJ1-1,.,TRBV29-1,13,.,CSATPGLNTEAFF,TGCAGCGCGACACCCGGGTTGAACACTGAAGCTTTCTTT